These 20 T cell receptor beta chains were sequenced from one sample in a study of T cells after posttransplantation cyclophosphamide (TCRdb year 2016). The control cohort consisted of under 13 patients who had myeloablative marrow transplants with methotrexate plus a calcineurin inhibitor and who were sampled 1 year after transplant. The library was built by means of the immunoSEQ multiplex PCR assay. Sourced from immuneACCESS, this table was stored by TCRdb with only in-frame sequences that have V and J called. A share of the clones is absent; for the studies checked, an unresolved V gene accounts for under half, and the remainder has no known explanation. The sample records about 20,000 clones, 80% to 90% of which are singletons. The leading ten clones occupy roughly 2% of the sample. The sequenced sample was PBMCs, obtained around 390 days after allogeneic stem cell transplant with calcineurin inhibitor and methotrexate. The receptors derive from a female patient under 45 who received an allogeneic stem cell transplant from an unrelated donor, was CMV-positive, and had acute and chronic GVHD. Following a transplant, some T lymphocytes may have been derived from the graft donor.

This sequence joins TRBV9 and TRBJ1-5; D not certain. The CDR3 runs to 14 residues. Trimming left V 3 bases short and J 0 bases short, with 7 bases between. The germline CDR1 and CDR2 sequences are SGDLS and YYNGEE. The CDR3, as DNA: TGTGCCAGCAGCGCGGGGAATAGCAATCAGCCCCAGCATTTT. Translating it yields CASSAGNSNQPQHF. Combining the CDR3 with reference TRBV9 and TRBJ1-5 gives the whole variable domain DSGVTQTPKHLITATGQRVTLRCSPRSGDLSVYWYQQSLDQGLQFLIQYYNGEERAKGNILERFSAQQFPDLHSELNLSSLELGDSALYFCASSAGNSNQPQHFGDGTRLSIL.

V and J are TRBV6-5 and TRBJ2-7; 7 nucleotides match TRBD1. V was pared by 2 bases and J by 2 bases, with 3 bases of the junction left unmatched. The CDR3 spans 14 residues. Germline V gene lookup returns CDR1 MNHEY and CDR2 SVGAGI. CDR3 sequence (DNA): TGTGCCAGCAGTTACCGGGACAGTACCTACGAGCAGTACTTC. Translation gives CASSYRDSTYEQYF.

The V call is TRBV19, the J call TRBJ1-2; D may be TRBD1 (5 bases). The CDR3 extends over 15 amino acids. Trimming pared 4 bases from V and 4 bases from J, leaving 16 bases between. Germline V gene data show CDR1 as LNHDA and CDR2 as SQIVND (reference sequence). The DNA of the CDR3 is TGTGCCAGTAGTACCTCCCCACAGGAACTCTATGGCTACACCTTC. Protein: CASSTSPQELYGYTF.

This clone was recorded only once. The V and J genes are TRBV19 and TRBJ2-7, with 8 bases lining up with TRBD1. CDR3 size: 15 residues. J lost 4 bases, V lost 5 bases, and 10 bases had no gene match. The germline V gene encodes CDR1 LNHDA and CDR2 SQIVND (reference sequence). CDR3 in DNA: TGTGCCAGTAGTCAGACAGGGGCAACCCTTTACGAGCAGTACGTC. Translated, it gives CASSQTGATLYEQYV.

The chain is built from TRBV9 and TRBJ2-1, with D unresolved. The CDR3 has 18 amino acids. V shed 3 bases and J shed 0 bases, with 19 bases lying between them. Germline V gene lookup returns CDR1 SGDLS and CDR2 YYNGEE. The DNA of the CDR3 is TGTGCCAGCAGCGGCGGATTATTGGCGGATAGCTCCTACAATGAGCAGTTCTTC. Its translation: CASSGGLLADSSYNEQFF. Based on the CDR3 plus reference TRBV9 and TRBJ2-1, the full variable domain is DSGVTQTPKHLITATGQRVTLRCSPRSGDLSVYWYQQSLDQGLQFLIQYYNGEERAKGNILERFSAQQFPDLHSELNLSSLELGDSALYFCASSGGLLADSSYNEQFFGPGTRLTVL.

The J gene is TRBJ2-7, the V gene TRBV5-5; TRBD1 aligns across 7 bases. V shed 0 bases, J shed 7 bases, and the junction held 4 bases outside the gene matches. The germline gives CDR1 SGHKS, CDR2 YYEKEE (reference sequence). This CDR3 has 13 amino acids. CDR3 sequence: CASSLGQGVEQYV. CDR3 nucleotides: TGTGCCAGCAGCTTGGGACAGGGTGTTGAGCAGTACGTC.

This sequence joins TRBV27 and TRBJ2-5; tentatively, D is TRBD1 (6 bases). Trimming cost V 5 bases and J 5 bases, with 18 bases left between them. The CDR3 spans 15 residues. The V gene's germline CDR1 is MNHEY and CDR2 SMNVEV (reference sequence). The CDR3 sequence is CASSPWDTKAETQYF. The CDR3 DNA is TGTGCCAGCAGTCCCTGGGACACCAAAGCGGAGACCCAGTACTTC.

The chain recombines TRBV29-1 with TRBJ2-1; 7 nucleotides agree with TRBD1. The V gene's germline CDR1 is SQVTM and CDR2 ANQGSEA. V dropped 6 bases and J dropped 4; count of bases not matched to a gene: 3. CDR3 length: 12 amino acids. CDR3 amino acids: CSVGQTYNEQFF. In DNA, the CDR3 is TGCAGCGTGGGACAGACATACAATGAGCAGTTCTTC.

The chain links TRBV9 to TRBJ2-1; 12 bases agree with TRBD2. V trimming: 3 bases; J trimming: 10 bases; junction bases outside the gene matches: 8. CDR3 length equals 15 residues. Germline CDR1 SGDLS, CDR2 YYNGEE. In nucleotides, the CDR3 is TGTGCCAGCAGCGCTCGACTAGCGGGAGCTCAGGAGCAGTTCTTC. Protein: CASSARLAGAQEQFF.

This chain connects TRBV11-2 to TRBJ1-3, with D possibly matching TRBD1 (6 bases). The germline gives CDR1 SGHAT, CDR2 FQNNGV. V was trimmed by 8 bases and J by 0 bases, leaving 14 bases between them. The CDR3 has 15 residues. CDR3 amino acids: CASGPGAYSGNTIYF. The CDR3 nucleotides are TGTGCCAGCGGCCCAGGGGCTTACTCTGGAAACACCATATATTTT.

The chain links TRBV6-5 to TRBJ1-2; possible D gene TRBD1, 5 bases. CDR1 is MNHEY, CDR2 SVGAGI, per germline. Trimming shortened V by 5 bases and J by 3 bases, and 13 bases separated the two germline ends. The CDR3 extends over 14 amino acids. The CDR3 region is CASSRSGTDYGYTF. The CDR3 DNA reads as TGTGCCAGCAGTCGATCCGGGACTGACTATGGCTACACCTTC.

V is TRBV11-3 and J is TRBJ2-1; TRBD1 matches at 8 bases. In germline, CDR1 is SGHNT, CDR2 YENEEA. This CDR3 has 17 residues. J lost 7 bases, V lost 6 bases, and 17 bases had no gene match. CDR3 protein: CASSKEPGTGLSNEQFF. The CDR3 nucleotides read TGTGCCAGCAGTAAGGAACCCGGGACAGGTCTATCAAATGAGCAGTTCTTC.

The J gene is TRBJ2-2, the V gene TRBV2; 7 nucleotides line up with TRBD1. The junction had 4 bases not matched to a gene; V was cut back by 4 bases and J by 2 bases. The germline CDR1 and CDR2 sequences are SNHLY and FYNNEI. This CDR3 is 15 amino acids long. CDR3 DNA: TGTGCCAGCAGTGCCCGGACAGGCAACACCGGGGAGCTGTTTTTT. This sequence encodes CASSARTGNTGELFF.

The chain's CDR3 is CASSSTGAYEQFF. In DNA form, the CDR3 reads TGCGCCAGCAGCTCTACGGGTGCCTATGAGCAGTTCTTC. This chain uses TRBV4-1 with TRBJ2-1; D is unresolved. Trimming cost V 5 bases and J 8 bases, with 13 bases left between them. CDR1 and CDR2 from the germline V gene are MGHRA and YSYEKL. The CDR3 is made up of 13 amino acids.

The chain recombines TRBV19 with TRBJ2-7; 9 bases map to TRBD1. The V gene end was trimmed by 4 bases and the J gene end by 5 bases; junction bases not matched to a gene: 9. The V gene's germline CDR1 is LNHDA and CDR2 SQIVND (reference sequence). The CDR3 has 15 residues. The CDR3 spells CASSRKTGGGNEQYF. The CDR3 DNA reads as TGTGCCAGTAGTAGAAAGACAGGGGGGGGCAACGAGCAGTACTTC. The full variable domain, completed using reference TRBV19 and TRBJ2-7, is DGGITQSPKYLFRKEGQNVTLSCEQNLNHDAMYWYRQDPGQGLRLIYYSQIVNDFQKGDIAEGYSVSREKKESFPLTVTSAQKNPTAFYLCASSRKTGGGNEQYFGPGTRLTVT.

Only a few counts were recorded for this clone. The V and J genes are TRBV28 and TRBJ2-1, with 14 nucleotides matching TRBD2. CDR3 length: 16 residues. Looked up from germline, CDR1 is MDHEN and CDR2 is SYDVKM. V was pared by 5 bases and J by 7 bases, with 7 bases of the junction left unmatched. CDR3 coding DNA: TGTGCCAGCAGTCTAGGGACTAGCGGGAGTAAAAATGAGCAGTTCTTC. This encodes CASSLGTSGSKNEQFF.

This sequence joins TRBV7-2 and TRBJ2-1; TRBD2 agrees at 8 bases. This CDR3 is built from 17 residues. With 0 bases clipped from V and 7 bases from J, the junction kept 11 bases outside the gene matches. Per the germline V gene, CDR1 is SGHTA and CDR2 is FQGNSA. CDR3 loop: CASSLAWGREGRNEQFF. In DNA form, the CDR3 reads TGTGCCAGCAGCTTAGCGTGGGGTCGGGAGGGACGGAATGAGCAGTTCTTC.

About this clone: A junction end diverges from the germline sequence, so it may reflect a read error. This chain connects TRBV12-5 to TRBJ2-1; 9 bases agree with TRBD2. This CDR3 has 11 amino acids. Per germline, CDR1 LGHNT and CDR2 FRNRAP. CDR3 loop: CASGLKREAVF. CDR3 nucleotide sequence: TGTGCTAGTGGTTTGAAGCGGGAGGCGGTCTTC.

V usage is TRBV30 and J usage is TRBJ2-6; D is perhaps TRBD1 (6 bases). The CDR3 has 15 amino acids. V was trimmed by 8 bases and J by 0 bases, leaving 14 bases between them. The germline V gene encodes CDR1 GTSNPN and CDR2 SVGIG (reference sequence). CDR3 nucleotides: TGTGCCAAAAACAGGGATACCTCTGGGGCCAACGTCCTGACTTTC. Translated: CAKNRDTSGANVLTF.

The chain's CDR3 is CATSRELAGTDTQYF. For the CDR3, the DNA is TGTGCCACCAGCAGAGAACTAGCTGGCACAGATACGCAGTATTTT. This chain links TRBV15 with TRBJ2-3; D perhaps matches TRBD2 (6 bases). V shed 0 bases and J shed 1 base, with 8 bases lying between them. Looked up from germline, CDR1 is LNHNV and CDR2 is YYDKDF (reference sequence). The CDR3 spans 15 residues. Full variable domain (rest looked up from reference TRBV15 and TRBJ2-3): DAMVIQNPRYQVTQFGKPVTLSCSQTLNHNVMYWYQQKSSQAPKLLFHYYDKDFNNEADTPDNFQSRRPNTSFCFLDIRSPGLGDTAMYLCATSRELAGTDTQYFGPGTRLTVL.